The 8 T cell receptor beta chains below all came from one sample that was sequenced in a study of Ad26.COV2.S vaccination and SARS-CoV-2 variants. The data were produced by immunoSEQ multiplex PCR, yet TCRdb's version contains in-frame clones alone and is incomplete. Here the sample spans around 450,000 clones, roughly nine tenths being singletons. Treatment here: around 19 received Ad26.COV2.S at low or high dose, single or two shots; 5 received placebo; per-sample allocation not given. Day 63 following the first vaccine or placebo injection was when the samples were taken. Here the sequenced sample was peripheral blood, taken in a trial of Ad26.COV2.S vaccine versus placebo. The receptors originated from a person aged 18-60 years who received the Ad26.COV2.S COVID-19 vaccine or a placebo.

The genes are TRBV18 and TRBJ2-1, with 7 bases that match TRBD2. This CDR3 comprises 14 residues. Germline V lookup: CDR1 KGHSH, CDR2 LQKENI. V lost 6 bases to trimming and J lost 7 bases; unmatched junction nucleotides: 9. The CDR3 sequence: CASSAGAAVNEQFF. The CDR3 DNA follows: TGTGCCAGCTCGGCGGGAGCGGCAGTGAATGAGCAGTTCTTC.

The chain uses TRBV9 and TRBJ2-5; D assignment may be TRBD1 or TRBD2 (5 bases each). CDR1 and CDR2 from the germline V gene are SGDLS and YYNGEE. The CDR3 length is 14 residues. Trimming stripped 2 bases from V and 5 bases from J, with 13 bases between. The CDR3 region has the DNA TGTGCCAGCAGCGTCTTTGGCAGGGAGGAGACCCAGTACTTC. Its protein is CASSVFGREETQYF.

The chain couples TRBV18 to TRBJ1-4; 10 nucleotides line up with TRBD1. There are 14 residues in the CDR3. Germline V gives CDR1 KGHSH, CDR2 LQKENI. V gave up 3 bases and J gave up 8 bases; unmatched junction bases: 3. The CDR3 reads CASSPGTGDEKLFF. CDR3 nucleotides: TGTGCCAGCTCACCCGGGACAGGGGACGAAAAACTGTTTTTT.

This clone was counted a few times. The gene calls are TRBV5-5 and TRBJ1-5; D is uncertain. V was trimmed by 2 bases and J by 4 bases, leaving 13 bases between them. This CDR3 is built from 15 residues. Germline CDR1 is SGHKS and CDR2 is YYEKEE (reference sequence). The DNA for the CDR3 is TGTGCCAGCAGCTTAGTGGCAGTCACAAATCAGCCCCAGCATTTT. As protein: CASSLVAVTNQPQHF. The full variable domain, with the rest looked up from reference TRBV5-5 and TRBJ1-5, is DAGVTQSPTHLIKTRGQQVTLRCSPISGHKSVSWYQQVLGQGPQFIFQYYEKEERGRGNFPDRFSARQFPNYSSELNVNALLLGDSALYLCASSLVAVTNQPQHFGDGTRLSIL.

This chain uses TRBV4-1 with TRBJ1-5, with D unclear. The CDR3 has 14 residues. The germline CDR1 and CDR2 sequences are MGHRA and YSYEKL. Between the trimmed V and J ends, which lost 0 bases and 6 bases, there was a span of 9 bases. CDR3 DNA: TGCGCCAGCAGCCAAGATTGGTACATTCAGCCCCAGCATTTT. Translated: CASSQDWYIQPQHF.

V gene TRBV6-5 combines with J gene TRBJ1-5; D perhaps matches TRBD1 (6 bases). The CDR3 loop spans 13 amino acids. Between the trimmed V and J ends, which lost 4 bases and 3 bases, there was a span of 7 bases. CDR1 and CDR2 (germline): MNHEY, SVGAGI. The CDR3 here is CASSWTVNQPQHF. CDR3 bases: TGTGCCAGCAGTTGGACAGTCAATCAGCCCCAGCATTTT.

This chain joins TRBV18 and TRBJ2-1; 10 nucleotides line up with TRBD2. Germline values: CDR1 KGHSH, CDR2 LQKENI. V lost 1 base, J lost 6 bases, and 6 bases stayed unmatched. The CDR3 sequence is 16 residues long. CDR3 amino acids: CASSPRTSGRANEQFF. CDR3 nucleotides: TGTGCCAGCTCACCACGTACCAGCGGGAGGGCCAATGAGCAGTTCTTC.

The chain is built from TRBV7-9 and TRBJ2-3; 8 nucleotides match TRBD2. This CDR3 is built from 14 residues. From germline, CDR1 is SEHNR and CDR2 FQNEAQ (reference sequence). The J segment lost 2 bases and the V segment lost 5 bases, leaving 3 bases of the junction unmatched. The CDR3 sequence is CASSRSGVTDTQYF. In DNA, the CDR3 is TGTGCCAGCAGCCGTAGCGGGGTCACAGATACGCAGTATTTT.